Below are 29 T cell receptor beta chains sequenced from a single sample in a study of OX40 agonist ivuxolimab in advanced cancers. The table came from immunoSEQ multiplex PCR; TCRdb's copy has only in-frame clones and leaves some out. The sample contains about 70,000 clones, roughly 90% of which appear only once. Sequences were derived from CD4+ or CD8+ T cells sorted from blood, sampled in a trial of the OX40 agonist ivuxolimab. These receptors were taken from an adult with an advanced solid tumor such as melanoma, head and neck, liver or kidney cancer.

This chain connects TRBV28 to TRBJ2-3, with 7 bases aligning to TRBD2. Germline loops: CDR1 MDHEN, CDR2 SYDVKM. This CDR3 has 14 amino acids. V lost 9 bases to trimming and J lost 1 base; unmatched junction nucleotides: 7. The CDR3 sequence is CASVPSGGTDTQYF. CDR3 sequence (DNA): TGTGCCAGTGTCCCTAGCGGAGGCACAGATACGCAGTATTTT.

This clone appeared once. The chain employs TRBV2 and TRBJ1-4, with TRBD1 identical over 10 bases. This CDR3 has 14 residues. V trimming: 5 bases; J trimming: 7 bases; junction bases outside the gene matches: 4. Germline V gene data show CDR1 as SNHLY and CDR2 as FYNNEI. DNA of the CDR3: TGTGCCAGCAGTATGGGACAGGGGCGTGAAAAACTGTTTTTT. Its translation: CASSMGQGREKLFF.

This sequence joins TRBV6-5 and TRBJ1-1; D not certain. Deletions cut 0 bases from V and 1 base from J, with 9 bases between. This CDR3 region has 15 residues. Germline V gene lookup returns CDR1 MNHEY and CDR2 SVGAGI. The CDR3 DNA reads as TGTGCCAGCAGTTACTCGATACAGCAGAACACTGAAGCTTTCTTT. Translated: CASSYSIQQNTEAFF.

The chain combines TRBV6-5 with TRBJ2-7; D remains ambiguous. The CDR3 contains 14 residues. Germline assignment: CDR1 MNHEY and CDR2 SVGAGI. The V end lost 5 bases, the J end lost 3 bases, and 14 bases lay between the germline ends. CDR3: CASSRNTENYEQYF. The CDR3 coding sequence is TGTGCCAGCAGTCGAAATACAGAAAACTACGAGCAGTACTTC.

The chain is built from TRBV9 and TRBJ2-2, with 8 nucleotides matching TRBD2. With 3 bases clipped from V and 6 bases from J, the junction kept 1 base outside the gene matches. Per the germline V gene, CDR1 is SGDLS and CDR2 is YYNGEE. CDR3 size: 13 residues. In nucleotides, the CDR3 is TGTGCCAGCAGCGCTAGCGGGTCCGGGGAGCTGTTTTTT. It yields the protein CASSASGSGELFF.

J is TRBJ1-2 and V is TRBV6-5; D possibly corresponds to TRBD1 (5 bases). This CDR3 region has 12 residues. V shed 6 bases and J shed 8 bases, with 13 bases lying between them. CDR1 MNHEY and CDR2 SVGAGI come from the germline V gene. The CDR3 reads CASRRDLEGYTF. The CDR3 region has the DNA TGTGCCAGCAGAAGGGACCTCGAGGGCTACACCTTC.

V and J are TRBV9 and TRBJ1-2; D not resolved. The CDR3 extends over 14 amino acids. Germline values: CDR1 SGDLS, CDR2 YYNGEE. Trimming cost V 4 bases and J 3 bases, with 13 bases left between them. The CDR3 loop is CASSPRETHYGYTF. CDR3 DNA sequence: TGTGCCAGCAGCCCCCGGGAAACCCACTATGGCTACACCTTC.

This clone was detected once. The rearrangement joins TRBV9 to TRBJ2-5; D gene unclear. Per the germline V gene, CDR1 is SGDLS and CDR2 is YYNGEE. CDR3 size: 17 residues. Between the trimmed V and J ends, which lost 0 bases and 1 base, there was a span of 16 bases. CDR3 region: CASSVGSLTVSQETQYF. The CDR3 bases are TGTGCCAGCAGCGTAGGAAGTCTAACAGTAAGCCAAGAGACCCAGTACTTC.

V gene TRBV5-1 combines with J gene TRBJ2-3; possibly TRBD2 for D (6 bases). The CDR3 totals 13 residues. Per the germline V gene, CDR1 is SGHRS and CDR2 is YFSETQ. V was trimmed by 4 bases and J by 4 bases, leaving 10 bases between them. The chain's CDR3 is CASSTGTSDTQYF. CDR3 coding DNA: TGCGCCAGCAGCACCGGGACTTCAGATACGCAGTATTTT.

CDR3 DNA: TGTGCTTCCAGGTCGCGAGGCTACGAGCAGTACTTC. This translates into CASRSRGYEQYF. The genes are TRBV28 and TRBJ2-5; the D is unclear. With the DNA end fitting TRBJ2-7 better, the J assignment may be wrong. CDR3 size: 12 residues. Per the germline V gene, CDR1 is MDHEN and CDR2 is SYDVKM.

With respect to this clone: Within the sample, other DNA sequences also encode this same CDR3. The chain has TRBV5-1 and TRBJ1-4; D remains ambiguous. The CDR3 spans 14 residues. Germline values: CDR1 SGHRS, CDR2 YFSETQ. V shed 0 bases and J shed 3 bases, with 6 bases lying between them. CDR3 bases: TGCGCCAGCAGCTTGGGAACAGCTAATGAAAAACTGTTTTTT. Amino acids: CASSLGTANEKLFF. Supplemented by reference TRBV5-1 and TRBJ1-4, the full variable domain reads KAGVTQTPRYLIKTRGQQVTLSCSPISGHRSVSWYQQTPGQGLQFLFEYFSETQRNKGNFPGRFSGRQFSNSRSEMNVSTLELGDSALYLCASSLGTANEKLFFGSGTQLSVL.

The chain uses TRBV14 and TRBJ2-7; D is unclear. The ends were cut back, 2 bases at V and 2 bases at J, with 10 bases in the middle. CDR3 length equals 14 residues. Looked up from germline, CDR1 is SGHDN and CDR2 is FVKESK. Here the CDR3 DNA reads TGTGCCAGCAGCCAACACACGAACACCTACGAGCAGTACTTC. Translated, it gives CASSQHTNTYEQYF.

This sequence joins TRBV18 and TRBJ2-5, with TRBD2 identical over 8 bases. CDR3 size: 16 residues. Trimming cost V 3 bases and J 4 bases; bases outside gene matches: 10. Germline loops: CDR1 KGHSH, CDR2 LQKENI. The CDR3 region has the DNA TGTGCCAGCTCACCCGGGACTAGTGGTGTGGGAGAGACCCAGTACTTC. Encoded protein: CASSPGTSGVGETQYF.

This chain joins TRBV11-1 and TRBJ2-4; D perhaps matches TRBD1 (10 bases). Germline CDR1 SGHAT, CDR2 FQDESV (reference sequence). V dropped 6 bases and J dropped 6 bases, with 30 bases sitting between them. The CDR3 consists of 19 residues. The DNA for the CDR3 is TGTGCCAGCAGTTCAACCGGGACAGGGGCGGGAGGGCCGGGAAACATTCAGTACTTC. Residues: CASSSTGTGAGGPGNIQYF.

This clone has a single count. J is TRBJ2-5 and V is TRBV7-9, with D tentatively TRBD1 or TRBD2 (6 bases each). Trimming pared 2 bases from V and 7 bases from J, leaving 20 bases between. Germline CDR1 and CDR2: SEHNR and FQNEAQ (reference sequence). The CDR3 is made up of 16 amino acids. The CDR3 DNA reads TGTGCCAGCAGCTTATGGGTTAGGGGGGACGGCGGGACCCAGTACTTC. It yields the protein CASSLWVRGDGGTQYF.

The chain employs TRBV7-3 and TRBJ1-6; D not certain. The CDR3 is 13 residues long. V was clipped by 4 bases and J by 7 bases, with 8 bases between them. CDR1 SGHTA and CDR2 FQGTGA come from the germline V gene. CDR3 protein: CASSWTENSPLHF. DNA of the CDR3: TGTGCCAGCAGCTGGACCGAGAATTCACCCCTCCACTTT.

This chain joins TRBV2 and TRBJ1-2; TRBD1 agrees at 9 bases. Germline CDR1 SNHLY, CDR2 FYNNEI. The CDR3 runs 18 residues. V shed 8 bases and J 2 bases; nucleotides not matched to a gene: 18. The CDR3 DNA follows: TGTGCCAGCTCAGCGTACCCGGACAGGGGAATCCCGAACTATGGCTACACCTTC. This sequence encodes CASSAYPDRGIPNYGYTF.

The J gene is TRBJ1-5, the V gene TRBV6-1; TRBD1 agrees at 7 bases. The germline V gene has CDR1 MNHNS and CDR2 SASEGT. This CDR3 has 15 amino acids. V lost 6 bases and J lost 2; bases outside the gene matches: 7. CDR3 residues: CASSYRGIGNQPQHF. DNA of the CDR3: TGTGCCAGCAGCTACAGGGGAATAGGCAATCAGCCCCAGCATTTT.

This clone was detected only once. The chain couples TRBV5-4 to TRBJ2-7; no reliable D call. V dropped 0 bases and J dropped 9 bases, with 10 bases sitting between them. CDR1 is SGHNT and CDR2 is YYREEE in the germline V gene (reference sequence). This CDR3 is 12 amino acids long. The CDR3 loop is CASSLAPLVQYF. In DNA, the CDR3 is TGTGCCAGCAGCTTGGCCCCGCTGGTGCAGTACTTC.

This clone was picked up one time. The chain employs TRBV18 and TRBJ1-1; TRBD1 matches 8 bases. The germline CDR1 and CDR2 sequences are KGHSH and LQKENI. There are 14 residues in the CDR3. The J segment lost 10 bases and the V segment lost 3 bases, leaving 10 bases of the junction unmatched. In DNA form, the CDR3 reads TGTGCCAGCTCACCGGGACAGGTCCAGGTGTTAGCTTTCTTT. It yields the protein CASSPGQVQVLAFF.

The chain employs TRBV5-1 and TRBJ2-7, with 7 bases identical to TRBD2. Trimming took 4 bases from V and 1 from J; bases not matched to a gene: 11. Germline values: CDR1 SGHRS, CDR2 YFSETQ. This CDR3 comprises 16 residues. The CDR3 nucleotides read TGCGCCAGCAGCCCTCGGAGGCTAGCGGAATCCTACGAGCAGTACTTC. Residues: CASSPRRLAESYEQYF.

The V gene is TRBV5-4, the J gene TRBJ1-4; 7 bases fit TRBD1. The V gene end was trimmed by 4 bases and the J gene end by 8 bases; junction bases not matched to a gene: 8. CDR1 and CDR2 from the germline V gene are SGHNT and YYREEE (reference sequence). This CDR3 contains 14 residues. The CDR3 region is CASSRDRDQEKLFF. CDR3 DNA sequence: TGTGCCAGCAGCCGAGACAGGGACCAAGAAAAACTGTTTTTT.

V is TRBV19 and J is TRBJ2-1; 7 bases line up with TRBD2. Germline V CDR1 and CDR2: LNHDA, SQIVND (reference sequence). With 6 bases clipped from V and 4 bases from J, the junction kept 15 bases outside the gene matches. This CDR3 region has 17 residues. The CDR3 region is CASSKTSQGGRYNEQFF. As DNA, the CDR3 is TGTGCCAGTAGCAAGACTAGCCAAGGAGGGAGGTACAATGAGCAGTTCTTC.

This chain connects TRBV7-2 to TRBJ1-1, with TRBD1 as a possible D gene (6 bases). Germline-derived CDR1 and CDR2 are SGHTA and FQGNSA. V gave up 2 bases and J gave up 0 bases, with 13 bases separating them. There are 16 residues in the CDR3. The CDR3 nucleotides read TGTGCCAGCAGCTTATCGCCAGGGGTGGTGAACACTGAAGCTTTCTTT. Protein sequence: CASSLSPGVVNTEAFF.

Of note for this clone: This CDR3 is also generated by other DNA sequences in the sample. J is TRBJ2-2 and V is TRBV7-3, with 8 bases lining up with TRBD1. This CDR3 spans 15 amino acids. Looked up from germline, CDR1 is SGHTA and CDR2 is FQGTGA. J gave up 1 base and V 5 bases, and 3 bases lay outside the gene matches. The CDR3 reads CASSLGTGNTGELFF. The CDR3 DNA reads TGTGCCAGCAGCCTCGGGACAGGGAACACCGGGGAGCTGTTTTTT.

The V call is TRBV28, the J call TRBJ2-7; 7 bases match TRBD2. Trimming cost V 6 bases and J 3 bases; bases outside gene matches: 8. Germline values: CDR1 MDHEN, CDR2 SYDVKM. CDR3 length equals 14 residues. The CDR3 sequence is CASRGGGLFYEQYF. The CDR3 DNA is TGTGCCAGCAGGGGCGGGGGATTGTTCTACGAGCAGTACTTC.

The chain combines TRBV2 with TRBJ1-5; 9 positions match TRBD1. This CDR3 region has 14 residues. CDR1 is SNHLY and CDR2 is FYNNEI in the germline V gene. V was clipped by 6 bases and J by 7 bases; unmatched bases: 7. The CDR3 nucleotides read TGTGCCAGCAGGGTACAGGGGGCGGGGCAGCCCCAGCATTTT. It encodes CASRVQGAGQPQHF.

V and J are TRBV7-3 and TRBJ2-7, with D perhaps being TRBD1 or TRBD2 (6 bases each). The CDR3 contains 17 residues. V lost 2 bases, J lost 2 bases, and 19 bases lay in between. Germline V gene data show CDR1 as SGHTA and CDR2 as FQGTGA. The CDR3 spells CASSLAIIAEGAYEQYF. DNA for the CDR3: TGTGCCAGCAGCTTAGCGATAATAGCGGAGGGGGCCTACGAGCAGTACTTC. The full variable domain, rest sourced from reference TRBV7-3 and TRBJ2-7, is GAGVSQTPSNKVTEKGKYVELRCDPISGHTALYWYRQSLGQGPEFLIYFQGTGAADDSGLPNDRFFAVRPEGSVSTLKIQRTERGDSAVYLCASSLAIIAEGAYEQYFGPGTRLTVT.

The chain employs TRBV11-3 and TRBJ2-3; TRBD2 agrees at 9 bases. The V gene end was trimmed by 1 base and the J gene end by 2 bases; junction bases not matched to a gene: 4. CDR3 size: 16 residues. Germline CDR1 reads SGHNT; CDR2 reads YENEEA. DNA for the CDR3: TGTGCCAGCAGCTTAGGTCTAGCGGGGCACACAGATACGCAGTATTTT. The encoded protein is CASSLGLAGHTDTQYF.